A selection of T cell receptor beta chains follows, all from one sample in a study of T cell repertoires in chronic hepatitis B. The repertoire was sequenced with immunoSEQ multiplex PCR; TCRdb's copy has only in-frame clones and lacks some. The sample holds some 1,000 clones, roughly 80% seen once. The specimen was total CD8+ T cells from PBMCs. Receptor source: a human donor with chronic hepatitis B virus infection. Both conserved end residues are part of each CDR3. D genes are given only for firm matches. Size tells how often a clone was seen (once, few, many) or the class of an expanded clone, and some rows leave it out.

>TRBD1|TRBJ2-5|once|TRBV9
CASRGQGEETQYF
TGTGCCAGCAGGGGACAGGGGGAGGAGACCCAGTACTTC
>NA|TRBJ2-7|NA|TRBV5-1
CASSIGGGLEQYF
TGCGCCAGCAGCATCGGTGGGGGGCTCGAGCAGTACTTC
>TRBD2|TRBJ2-1|NA|TRBV27
CASRGLAGTNEQFF
TGTGCCAGCCGGGGGTTAGCGGGGACCAATGAGCAGTTCTTC
>NA|TRBJ2-4|NA|TRBV21-1
CASSEQQRKNIQYF
TGTGCCAGCAGTGAACAGCAAAGAAAAAACATTCAGTACTTC
>TRBD2|TRBJ2-7|NA|TRBV5-1
CASSLDSGLAYEQYF
TGCGCCAGCAGCTTGGATTCGGGACTAGCCTACGAGCAGTACTTC
>TRBD1|TRBJ2-7|NA|TRBV4-1
CASSQAGDRGAYEQYF
TGCGCCAGCAGCCAAGCCGGGGACAGGGGCGCCTACGAGCAGTACTTC
>TRBD2|TRBJ2-1|NA|TRBV9
CASSPTGSLAGVYNEQFF
TGTGCCAGCAGCCCCACCGGCAGCCTAGCGGGTGTCTACAATGAGCAGTTCTTC
>NA|TRBJ2-7|NA|TRBV10-1
CASSEVGRDEQYF
TGCGCCAGCAGTGAGGTCGGCAGGGACGAGCAGTACTTC
>TRBD2|TRBJ2-7|NA|TRBV9
CASSSGTSGRKYF
TGTGCCAGCAGCTCCGGGACTAGCGGGAGAAAGTACTTC
>TRBD1|TRBJ1-2|NA|TRBV29-1
CSVEVWDSDYGYTF
TGCAGCGTTGAAGTTTGGGACAGCGATTATGGCTACACCTTC
>TRBD1|TRBJ2-2|NA|TRBV6-5
CASSYSTGGHTGELFF
TGTGCCAGCAGTTACTCAACAGGGGGCCACACCGGGGAGCTGTTTTTT